This TCR beta chain came from a study of human T cells and chemical hapten exposure (dated by TCRdb to the early 2020s). Concerning the study at large: Libraries were combined into a pool for sequencing, and differences in TCR yield between samples came mainly from small differences in library volumes within the pool. Peripheral blood TCR repertoire changes were tracked in vivo in alopecia patients during primary and secondary sensitization to the hapten diphenylcyclopropenone (DPC). For every blood RNA sample, sequencing covered both the TCR alpha and TCR beta chains. What the research found in general, with its limitations: No change with DPC sensitization was found in the number of TCRs above 1 in 1000 frequency, and no evidence of global repertoire structure alterations was found. Repeated subsampling changed both the strength of the expansion versus patch-test correlation and the threshold at which that correlation became significant.

Total RNA was isolated from unfractionated whole blood collected in Tempus Blood RNA tubes. A few healthy volunteers were used as TCR sequencing controls and were bled at day 0, 2 weeks and 6 weeks. This clonotype was seen only a few times. Its antigen is still unknown. No base quality values were provided; no much bigger clone lies one nucleotide off. Library creation used 5' RACE. The instrument given in TCRdb is Illumina MiSeq. Library preparation attached unique molecular identifiers to individual cDNA molecules for quantitative, reproducible TCR counting. From the authors' description of their analysis: A median of roughly 100,000 TCRs per sample was observed, with a range of 23,224 to 690,600. The Decombinator software suite was used to annotate V, J and CDR3 in the TCR reads. To make PS versus PT1 abundance plots, every sample was subsampled to the same number of TCRs (28,000). TCRs were defined as expanded if absent before sensitization and observed at least eight times at the 2-week time point. Using fastp at Q25 and MiXCR, TCRdb reprocessed the public reads and kept productive beta chains. Rows merge per CDR3 protein into single entries with the most common DNA and genes. TCRdb, not the original authors, processed these V and J calls. Counted in this sample were about 81,000 distinct CDR3 sequences; 6% to 8.5% of them appeared once. The ten largest make up under 2.5% of the sample.

From the cysteine through the phenylalanine, the CDR3 covers 18 amino acids. Here the CDR3 DNA is all that survives: 54 bases in frame from base 1. Here V drops 6 bases and J drops 3 bases, and the junction holds 11 bases not matched to any gene. The germline V gene encodes CDR1 LGHNA and CDR2 YSLEER. The origin of this receptor is a male donor in good health. The chain links TRBV4-3 with TRBJ2-1; a stretch of 13 junction bases matches TRBD2. This receptor carries the CDR3 CASSTGLAGVLNYNEQFF. The DNA sequence is TGCGCCAGCAGTACCGGACTAGCGGGAGTTTTAAACTACAATGAGCAGTTCTTC.